This is a list of T cell receptor beta chains from one sample in a study of shared clonotypes between healthy human individuals. Assay used: immunoSEQ multiplex PCR; TCRdb lists only in-frame clones, some missing. Of about 640,000 clones listed, around 72% are singletons. The sequenced sample was memory CD4+ T cells sorted from blood. The receptors were sampled from a woman aged 25 to 45 in good health. The CDR3 runs from the conserved cysteine through the conserved F or W. A D gene is named only where the DNA matches it firmly. Rows give clone size only sometimes, using once, few, many, or a class for an expanded clone.

>TRBJ1-1|.|TRBD1|TRBV5-6
TGTGCCAGCAGCCCCTGGACAGGTCGTGTCCCACTGAACACTGAAGCTTTCTTT
CASSPWTGRVPLNTEAFF
>TRBJ2-3|.|TRBD2|TRBV19
TGTGCCAGTAGTACGGGACTAGCGGATACGCAGTATTTT
CASSTGLADTQYF
>TRBJ2-2|once|.|TRBV10-3
TGTGCCATCAGTGAGCGAGACAACACCGGGGAGCTGTTTTTT
CAISERDNTGELFF
>TRBJ1-1|.|.|TRBV18
TGTGCCAGCTCACCACGACGTCAGGGCGACACTGAAGCTTTCTTT
CASSPRRQGDTEAFF
>TRBJ2-3|.|.|TRBV5-4
TGTGCCAGCAGCTTGGATCAGGGCACAGATACGCAGTATTTT
CASSLDQGTDTQYF
>TRBJ1-1|many|.|TRBV4-1
TGCGCCAGCAGCCAAGAAATTGGGGGGAACACTGAAGCTTTCTTT
CASSQEIGGNTEAFF
>TRBJ2-5|.|.|TRBV7-2
TGTGCCAGCAGCTTAGCGGGAATGTATGAGACCCAGTACTTC
CASSLAGMYETQYF
>TRBJ2-3|.|.|TRBV7-9
TGTGCCAGCAGCGTGATAGATACGCAGTATTTT
CASSVIDTQYF
>TRBJ2-1|.|.|TRBV28
TGTGCCAGCTCCCCCTGGCAGGGGGGGACTAACTCCTACAATGAGCAGTTCTTC
CASSPWQGGTNSYNEQFF
>TRBJ2-1|.|TRBD2|TRBV30
TGTGCCTGGAGTATAGTGGGGGGGTGGAATGAGCAGTTCTTC
CAWSIVGGWNEQFF
>TRBJ1-2|few|.|TRBV6-5
TGTGCCAGCAGTTACTCGAGACAGCTCTTAAAGGGCTACACCTTC
CASSYSRQLLKGYTF
>TRBJ2-7|once|.|TRBV2
TGTGCCAGCAGGATCTTGGACTCCCGTGCCTACGAGCAGTACTTC
CASRILDSRAYEQYF
>TRBJ2-5|.|TRBD2|TRBV4-1
TGCGCCAGCAGCCAAGTGGGACTAGCGGGACAAGAGACCCAGTACTTC
CASSQVGLAGQETQYF
>TRBJ2-1|.|TRBD2|TRBV28
TGTGCCAGCAGTTCCCCGGGGACTAGCGGGAGAGGAGAGCAGTTCTTC
CASSSPGTSGRGEQFF
>TRBJ2-1|.|TRBD1|TRBV5-1
TGCGCCAGCAGCCGGGACAGTTCCCTCTACAATGAGCAGTTCTTC
CASSRDSSLYNEQFF
>TRBJ2-1|.|TRBD2|TRBV14
TGTGCCAGCAGCTCGGTTCCGGGACTAGCGGGAGATGCGTCCTACAATGAGCAGTTCTTC
CASSSVPGLAGDASYNEQFF
>TRBJ1-5|.|.|TRBV27
TGTGCCAGCAGTAACGAGGGGCGCTTAGGTGGTCAGCCCCAGCATTTT
CASSNEGRLGGQPQHF
>TRBJ1-3|.|.|TRBV25-1
TGTGCCAGCAGTGGGGGGCCTGGAGGCACCATATATTTT
CASSGGPGGTIYF
>TRBJ2-3|.|TRBD2|TRBV5-1
TGCGCCAGCCGAACGCTAGCGGGAGTGTCAGATACGCAGTATTTT
CASRTLAGVSDTQYF
>TRBJ2-7|.|TRBD2|TRBV7-9
TGTGCCAGCACCCACGAGGGACTATCCGACGAGCAGTACTTC
CASTHEGLSDEQYF
>TRBJ1-1|.|.|TRBV6-5
TGTGCCAGCAGGATACAGGGTGGGAACACTGAAGCTTTCTTT
CASRIQGGNTEAFF
>TRBJ1-2|.|.|TRBV25-1
TGTGCCAGCAGTGAATCTCTAGGGACTGGCTACACCTTC
CASSESLGTGYTF
>TRBJ1-4|.|TRBD1|TRBV28
TGTGCCAGCAGTTTATACTCGGAGGGGGCGTCTGGAAAACTGTTTTTT
CASSLYSEGASGKLFF
>TRBJ2-1|few|TRBD2|TRBV6-6
TGTGCCAGCAGTTACGCCGGGACTAGCGGCACTGGGGAGCAGTTCTTC
CASSYAGTSGTGEQFF
>TRBJ1-5|once|.|TRBV2
TGTGCCAGCAGTTCCCGGGGAAATCAGCCCCAGCATTTT
CASSSRGNQPQHF
>TRBJ1-3|.|.|TRBV5-1
TGCGCCAGCAGCTTGGGTACCGAAGGAAACACCATATATTTT
CASSLGTEGNTIYF
>TRBJ2-7|once|.|TRBV2
TGTGCCAGCAGCGGGAGCGGCTACGAGCAGTACTTC
CASSGSGYEQYF
>TRBJ2-7|.|.|TRBV7-9
TGTGCCAGCAGCCCAACTACCTACGAGCAGTACTTC
CASSPTTYEQYF
>TRBJ2-5|.|.|TRBV7-2
TGTGCCAGCAGCTCTGGCTTACAAGAGACCCAGTACTTC
CASSSGLQETQYF
>TRBJ2-7|.|.|TRBV5-5
TGTGCCAGCAGCCAACTGCACGGGAGCTCCTACGAGCAGTACTTC
CASSQLHGSSYEQYF
>TRBJ2-7|.|TRBD2|TRBV11-2
TGTGCCAGCAGCATTGTAGCCGGGACTAGCGGCTACGAGCAGTACTTC
CASSIVAGTSGYEQYF
>TRBJ1-1|once|.|TRBV28
TGTGCCAGCAGTTTCTTTCCTAGGTCGAAGTTCTCTGAAGCTTTCTTT
CASSFFPRSKFSEAFF
>TRBJ2-7|.|.|TRBV28
TGTGCCAGCAGTTCTACGGACTACGAGCAGTACTTC
CASSSTDYEQYF
>TRBJ1-1|.|TRBD1|TRBV7-9
TGTGCCAGCAGCCCCAGACAGGGTTCAGACACTGAAGCTTTCTTT
CASSPRQGSDTEAFF
>TRBJ1-5|.|TRBD1|TRBV19
TGTGCCACCTTGGGACAGGGGAATCAGCCCCAGCATTTT
CATLGQGNQPQHF
>TRBJ2-1|.|TRBD1|TRBV7-7
TGTGCCAGCACCCCCGGGACAGGGGTGGCCGATGAGCAGTTCTTC
CASTPGTGVADEQFF